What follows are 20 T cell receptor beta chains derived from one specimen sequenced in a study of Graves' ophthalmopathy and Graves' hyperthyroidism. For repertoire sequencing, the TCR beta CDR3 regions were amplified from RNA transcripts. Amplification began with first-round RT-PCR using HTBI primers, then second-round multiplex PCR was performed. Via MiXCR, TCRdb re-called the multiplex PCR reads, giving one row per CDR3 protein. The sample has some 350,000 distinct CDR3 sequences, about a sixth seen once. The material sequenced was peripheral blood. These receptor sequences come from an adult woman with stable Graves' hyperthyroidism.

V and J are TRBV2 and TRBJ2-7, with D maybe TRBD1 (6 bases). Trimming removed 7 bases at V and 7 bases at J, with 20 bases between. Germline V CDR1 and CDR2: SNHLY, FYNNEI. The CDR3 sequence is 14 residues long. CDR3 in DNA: TGTGCCAGCAATAAGGACAGATCTCCAGGGGAGCAGTACTTC. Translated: CASNKDRSPGEQYF.

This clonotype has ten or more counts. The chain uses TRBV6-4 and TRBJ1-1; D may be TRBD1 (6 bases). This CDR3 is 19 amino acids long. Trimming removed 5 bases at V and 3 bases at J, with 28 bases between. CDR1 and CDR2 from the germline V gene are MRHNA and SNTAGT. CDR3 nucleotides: TGTGCCAGCAGTCTCGTCGGGGTAGGTCAGGGGCACGTGCACACTGAAGCTTTCTTT. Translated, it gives CASSLVGVGQGHVHTEAFF.

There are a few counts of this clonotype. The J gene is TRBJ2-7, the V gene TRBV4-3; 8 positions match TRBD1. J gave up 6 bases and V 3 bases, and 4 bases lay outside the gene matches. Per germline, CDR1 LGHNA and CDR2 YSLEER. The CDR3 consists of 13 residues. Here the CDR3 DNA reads TGCGCCAGCAGCCACAAACAGGGGGGCGAGCAGTACTTC. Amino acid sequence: CASSHKQGGEQYF.

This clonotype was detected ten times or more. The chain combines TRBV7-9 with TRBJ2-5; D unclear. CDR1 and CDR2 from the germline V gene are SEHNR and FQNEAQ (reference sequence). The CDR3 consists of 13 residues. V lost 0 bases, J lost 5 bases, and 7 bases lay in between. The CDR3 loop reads CASSLALWETQYF. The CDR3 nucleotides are TGTGCCAGCAGCTTAGCGCTGTGGGAGACCCAGTACTTC.

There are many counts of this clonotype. CDR3 loop: CSAGGTRLYEQYF. CDR3 sequence (DNA): TGCAGTGCTGGGGGGACTAGACTCTACGAGCAGTACTTC. The chain has TRBV20-1 and TRBJ2-7; 8 positions match TRBD2. CDR3 length equals 13 residues. Trimming took 5 bases from V and 3 from J; bases not matched to a gene: 6. Germline CDR1 reads DFQATT; CDR2 reads SNEGSKA (reference sequence).

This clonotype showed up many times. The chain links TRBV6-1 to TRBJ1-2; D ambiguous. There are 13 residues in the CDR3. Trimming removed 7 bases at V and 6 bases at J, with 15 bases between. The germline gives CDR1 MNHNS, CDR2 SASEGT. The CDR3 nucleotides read TGTGCCAGCACCCACACTTGGGGTCATGGCTACACCTTC. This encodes CASTHTWGHGYTF.

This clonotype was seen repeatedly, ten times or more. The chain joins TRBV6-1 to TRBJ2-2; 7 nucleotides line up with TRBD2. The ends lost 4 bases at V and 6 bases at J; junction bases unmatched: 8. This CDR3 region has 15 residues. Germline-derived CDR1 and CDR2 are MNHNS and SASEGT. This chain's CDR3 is CASSASGGSPGELFF. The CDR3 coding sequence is TGTGCCAGCAGTGCTTCGGGGGGAAGCCCCGGGGAGCTGTTTTTT.

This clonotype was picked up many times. CDR3 DNA sequence: TGCGCCAGCAGCCAAGAAGGTCAATCCCAGTACTTC. Its protein product is CASSQEGQSQYF. V and J are TRBV4-1 and TRBJ2-5; D gene unclear. Germline-derived CDR1 and CDR2 are MGHRA and YSYEKL. The V gene lost 0 bases and the J gene lost 9 bases, with 8 bases spanning the gap. The CDR3 has 12 residues.

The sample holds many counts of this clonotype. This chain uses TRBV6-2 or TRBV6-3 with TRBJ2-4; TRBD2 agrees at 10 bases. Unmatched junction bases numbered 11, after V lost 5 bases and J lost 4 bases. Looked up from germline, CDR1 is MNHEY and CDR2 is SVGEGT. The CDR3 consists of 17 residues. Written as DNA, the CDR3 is TGTGCCAGCAGTGGCCGTACTAGCGGGATTAGTAAAAACATTCAGTACTTC. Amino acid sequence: CASSGRTSGISKNIQYF.

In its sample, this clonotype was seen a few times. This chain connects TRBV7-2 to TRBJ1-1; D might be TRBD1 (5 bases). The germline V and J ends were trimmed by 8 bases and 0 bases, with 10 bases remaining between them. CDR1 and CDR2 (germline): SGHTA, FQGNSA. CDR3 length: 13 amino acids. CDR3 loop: CASQEGLNTEAFF. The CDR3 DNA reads TGTGCCAGCCAGGAGGGACTGAACACTGAAGCTTTCTTT.

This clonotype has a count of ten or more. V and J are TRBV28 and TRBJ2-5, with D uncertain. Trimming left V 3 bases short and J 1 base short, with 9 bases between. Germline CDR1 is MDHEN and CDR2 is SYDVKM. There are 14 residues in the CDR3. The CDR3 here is CASSLGGLQETQYF. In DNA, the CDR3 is TGTGCCAGCAGTTTGGGTGGGCTCCAAGAGACCCAGTACTTC.

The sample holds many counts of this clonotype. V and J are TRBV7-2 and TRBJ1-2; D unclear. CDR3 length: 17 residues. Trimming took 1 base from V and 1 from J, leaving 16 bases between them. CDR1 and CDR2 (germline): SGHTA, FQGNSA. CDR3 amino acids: CASSLVGGQLSNYGYTF. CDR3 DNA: TGTGCCAGCAGCTTAGTGGGCGGGCAACTGAGTAACTATGGCTACACCTTC.

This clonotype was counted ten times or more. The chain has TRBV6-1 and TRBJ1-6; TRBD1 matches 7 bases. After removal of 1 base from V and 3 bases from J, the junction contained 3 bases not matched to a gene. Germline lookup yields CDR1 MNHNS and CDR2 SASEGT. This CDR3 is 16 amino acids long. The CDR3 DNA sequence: TGTGCCAGCAGTGAAGAGGGACAGCACTATAATTCACCCCTCCACTTT. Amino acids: CASSEEGQHYNSPLHF.

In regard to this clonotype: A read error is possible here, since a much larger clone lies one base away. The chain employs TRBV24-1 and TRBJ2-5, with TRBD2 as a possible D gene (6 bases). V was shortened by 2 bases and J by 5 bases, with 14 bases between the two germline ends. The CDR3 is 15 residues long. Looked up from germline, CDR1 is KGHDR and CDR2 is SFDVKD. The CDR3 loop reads CATSDSPGVGETQYF. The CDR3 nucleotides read TGTGCCACCAGTGATTCCCCGGGGGTCGGGGAGACCCAGTACTTC.

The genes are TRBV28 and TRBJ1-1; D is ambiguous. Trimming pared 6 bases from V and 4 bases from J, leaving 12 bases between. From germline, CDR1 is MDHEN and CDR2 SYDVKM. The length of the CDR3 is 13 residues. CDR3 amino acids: CASRLGLGTEAFF. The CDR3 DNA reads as TGTGCCAGCAGGTTGGGGTTAGGCACTGAAGCTTTCTTT.

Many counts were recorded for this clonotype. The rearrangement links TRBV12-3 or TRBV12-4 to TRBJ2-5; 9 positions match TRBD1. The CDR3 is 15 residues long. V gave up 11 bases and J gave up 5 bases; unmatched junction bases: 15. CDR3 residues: CAAAPGQGPSETQYF. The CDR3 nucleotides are TGTGCCGCCGCGCCGGGACAGGGCCCATCGGAGACCCAGTACTTC.

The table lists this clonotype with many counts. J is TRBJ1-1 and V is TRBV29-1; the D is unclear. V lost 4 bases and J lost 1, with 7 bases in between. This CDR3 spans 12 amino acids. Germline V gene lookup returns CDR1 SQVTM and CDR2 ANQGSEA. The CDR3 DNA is TGCAGCGTTGCGTTTACGAACACTGAAGCTTTCTTT. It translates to CSVAFTNTEAFF. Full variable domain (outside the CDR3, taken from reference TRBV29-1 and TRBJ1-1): SAVISQKPSRDICQRGTSLTIQCQVDSQVTMMFWYRQQPGQSLTLIATANQGSEATYESGFVIDKFPISRPNLTFSTLTVSNMSPEDSSIYLCSVAFTNTEAFFGQGTRLTVV.

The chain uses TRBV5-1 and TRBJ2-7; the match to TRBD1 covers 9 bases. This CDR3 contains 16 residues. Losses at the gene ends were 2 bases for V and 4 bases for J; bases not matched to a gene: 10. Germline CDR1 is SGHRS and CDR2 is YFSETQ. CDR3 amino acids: CASSFLRTGEIYEQYF. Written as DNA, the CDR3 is TGCGCCAGCAGCTTCTTAAGGACAGGGGAGATATACGAGCAGTACTTC.

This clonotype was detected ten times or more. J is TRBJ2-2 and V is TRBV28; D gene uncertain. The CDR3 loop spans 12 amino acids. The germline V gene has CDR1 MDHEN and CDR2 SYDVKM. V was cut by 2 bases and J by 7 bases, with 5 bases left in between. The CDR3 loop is CASSLNVGELFF. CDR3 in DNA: TGTGCCAGCAGTTTAAATGTCGGGGAGCTGTTTTTT. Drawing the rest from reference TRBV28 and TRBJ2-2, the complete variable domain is DVKVTQSSRYLVKRTGEKVFLECVQDMDHENMFWYRQDPGLGLRLIYFSYDVKMKEKGDIPEGYSVSREKKERFSLILESASTNQTSMYLCASSLNVGELFFGEGSRLTVL.

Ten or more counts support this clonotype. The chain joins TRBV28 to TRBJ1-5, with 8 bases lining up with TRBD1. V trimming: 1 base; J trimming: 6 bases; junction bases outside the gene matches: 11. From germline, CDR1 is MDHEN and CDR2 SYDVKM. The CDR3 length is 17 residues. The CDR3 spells CASSLFRGRTGRQPQHF. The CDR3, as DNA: TGTGCCAGCAGTTTATTCAGGGGGCGAACCGGGCGTCAGCCCCAGCATTTT. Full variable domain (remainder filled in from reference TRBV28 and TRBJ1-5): DVKVTQSSRYLVKRTGEKVFLECVQDMDHENMFWYRQDPGLGLRLIYFSYDVKMKEKGDIPEGYSVSREKKERFSLILESASTNQTSMYLCASSLFRGRTGRQPQHFGDGTRLSIL.